Below, 21 T cell receptor beta chains from the same sample are listed, as sequenced in a study of CD8+CD57+ T cells in acquired aplastic anemia. Using genomic DNA as the template, TCR beta VDJ and CDR3 profiling was carried out. TCRdb itself ran the reads through MiXCR, one entry per CDR3 protein. This sample carries 450,000 to 600,000 distinct CDR3 sequences, around 32% of them seen once, and the ten largest clones take around 0.82%. Individuals selected for sequencing had exhibited CD8+CD57+ cell expansion on flow cytometry. Sequenced: sorted CD4+, CD8+, or CD8+CD57+ T cells (not recorded which) from PBMCs. The receptor set was obtained from a human donor with aplastic anemia.

Note on this clonotype: A junction end diverges from the germline sequence, so it may reflect a read error. The chain is built from TRBV24-1 and TRBJ2-6; weak D call: TRBD1 (5 bases). CDR3 length: 12 amino acids. Germline assignment: CDR1 KGHDR and CDR2 SFDVKD. Written as DNA, the CDR3 is TGTGCCAGCAGTGCTGGGGCCAACGCCCTGACTTTC. Protein: CASSAGANALTF.

The gene calls are TRBV3-1 and TRBJ1-4, with D perhaps matching TRBD1 (5 bases). The CDR3 runs 14 residues. Germline CDR1 and CDR2: LGHDT and YNNKEL (reference sequence). V shed 2 bases and J shed 7 bases, with 11 bases lying between them. The CDR3: CASSQTNGGEKLFF. The CDR3, as DNA: TGTGCCAGCAGCCAAACGAATGGGGGTGAAAAACTGTTTTTT.

V usage is TRBV10-3 and J usage is TRBJ1-5; the match to TRBD1 covers 11 bases. The germline CDR1 and CDR2 sequences are ENHRY and SYGVKD. The CDR3 extends over 17 amino acids. V shed 10 bases and J 0 bases; nucleotides not matched to a gene: 11. The CDR3 region has the DNA TGTGCCAGCAGCGGGGACAGGGGGTCTTATAGCAATCAGCCCCAGCATTTT. It is translated as CASSGDRGSYSNQPQHF.

In this sample, this clonotype turned up many times. This chain connects TRBV20-1 to TRBJ1-2; D is uncertain. Germline V gives CDR1 DFQATT, CDR2 SNEGSKA (reference sequence). CDR3 length: 13 amino acids. Trimming shortened V by 4 bases and J by 6 bases, and 15 bases separated the two germline ends. The CDR3 DNA reads TGCAGTGCTACCCCAGGTGCGGGCGATGGCTACACCTTC. Protein: CSATPGAGDGYTF.

This clonotype was picked up a small number of times. CDR3 in amino acids: CASSDFADGPQHF. The CDR3, as DNA: TGTGCCAGCAGTGACTTCGCGGATGGGCCCCAGCATTTT. The chain employs TRBV27 and TRBJ1-5; D unclear. Germline-derived CDR1 and CDR2 are MNHEY and SMNVEV (reference sequence). This CDR3 is 13 amino acids long. Trimming took off 5 bases at V and 9 bases at J, with 14 bases between the two ends.

This clonotype appeared many times. The genes are TRBV2 and TRBJ2-3; D assignment may be TRBD1 or TRBD2 (5 bases each). CDR3 length equals 15 residues. V was clipped by 2 bases and J by 2 bases, with 11 bases between them. Germline V gene lookup returns CDR1 SNHLY and CDR2 FYNNEI. The CDR3 here is CASSERGGNTDTQYF. CDR3 nucleotide sequence: TGTGCCAGCAGTGAACGGGGCGGAAACACAGATACGCAGTATTTT.

This sequence joins TRBV10-3 and TRBJ2-3; 9 nucleotides line up with TRBD2. The V and J ends lost 0 bases and 6 bases, in that order; junction bases with no gene match: 1. The CDR3 is 14 residues long. CDR1 ENHRY and CDR2 SYGVKD come from the germline V gene. Here the CDR3 reads CAISESTSGDTQYF. CDR3 bases: TGTGCCATCAGTGAGTCCACTAGCGGGGATACGCAGTATTTT.

As regards this clonotype: A much larger clone sits a single nucleotide away, making a read error possible. This chain links TRBV19 with TRBJ2-7; possible D gene TRBD1, 6 bases. The V end was cut by 5 bases, the J end by 7 bases, with 12 bases between. Per the germline V gene, CDR1 is LNHDA and CDR2 is SQIVND (reference sequence). The length of the CDR3 is 12 residues. Written as DNA, the CDR3 is TGTGCCAGTAGTGAAGAGGGGGATGAGCAGTACTTC. As protein: CASSEEGDEQYF.

V is TRBV5-1 and J is TRBJ2-7; tentative D call: TRBD2 (5 bases). This CDR3 spans 13 amino acids. Trimming pared 0 bases from V and 5 bases from J, leaving 9 bases between. Germline CDR1 SGHRS, CDR2 YFSETQ. The CDR3 reads CASSLGEFHEQYF. CDR3 bases: TGCGCCAGCAGCTTGGGGGAGTTCCACGAGCAGTACTTC.

The V gene is TRBV5-1, the J gene TRBJ2-7; D is unclear. Between the trimmed V and J ends, which lost 0 bases and 0 bases, there was a span of 10 bases. The CDR3 loop spans 15 amino acids. Per germline, CDR1 SGHRS and CDR2 YFSETQ. CDR3 in amino acids: CASSLVGRTSYEQYF. The CDR3 DNA reads as TGCGCCAGCAGCTTGGTAGGGCGAACCTCCTACGAGCAGTACTTC. The variable domain in full, completed from reference TRBV5-1 and TRBJ2-7, reads KAGVTQTPRYLIKTRGQQVTLSCSPISGHRSVSWYQQTPGQGLQFLFEYFSETQRNKGNFPGRFSGRQFSNSRSEMNVSTLELGDSALYLCASSLVGRTSYEQYFGPGTRLTVT.

About this clonotype itself: A clone one base away is much larger, so this may be a read error. The CDR3 region is CTSSLGLSAFF. CDR3 DNA sequence: TGTACCAGCAGCTTAGGCCTTTCTGCTTTCTTT. The chain has TRBV7-4 and TRBJ1-1; D not resolved. The germline V gene encodes CDR1 SGHVT and CDR2 SQSDAQ. The CDR3 is 11 amino acids.

This clonotype was seen more than once but under ten times. This chain joins TRBV12-3 or TRBV12-4 and TRBJ1-5, with a tentative D call TRBD1 (5 bases). The CDR3 runs to 16 residues. V was clipped by 5 bases and J by 0 bases, with 14 bases between them. This chain's CDR3 is CASSLRMGGSNQPQHF. The CDR3 bases are TGTGCCAGCAGTCTCCGGATGGGGGGTAGCAATCAGCCCCAGCATTTT.

The table lists this clonotype with a few counts. The CDR3 protein is CASTTGTSGANVLTF. The CDR3 DNA reads as TGTGCCAGTACGACAGGGACCTCTGGGGCCAACGTCCTGACTTTC. The genes are TRBV2 and TRBJ2-6; 7 bases align to TRBD1. Germline CDR1 and CDR2: SNHLY and FYNNEI. This CDR3 has 15 residues. J was trimmed by 0 bases and V by 9 bases; bases with no gene match: 5.

This clonotype has at least ten counts. The chain couples TRBV20-1 to TRBJ2-7; tentatively, D is TRBD2 (6 bases). Trimming cost V 6 bases and J 6 bases, with 18 bases left between them. This CDR3 region has 13 residues. The germline V gene has CDR1 DFQATT and CDR2 SNEGSKA (reference sequence). CDR3 sequence: CSADRGLTSEQYF. The DNA of the CDR3 is TGCAGTGCCGACCGCGGACTAACTTCCGAGCAGTACTTC.

Concerning this clonotype itself: This could be a read error, since a much larger clone is one nucleotide away. CDR3 amino acids: CGASQISGNTIYF. CDR3 nucleotides: TGCGGTGCTAGTCAGATCTCTGGAAACACCATATATTTT. The chain combines TRBV20-1 with TRBJ1-3, with D unclear. The length of the CDR3 is 13 residues. CDR1 is DFQATT and CDR2 is SNEGSKA in the germline V gene (reference sequence).

This clonotype was seen repeatedly, ten times or more. This chain uses TRBV19 with TRBJ2-7; 9 bases line up with TRBD1. This CDR3 contains 15 residues. Germline-derived CDR1 and CDR2 are LNHDA and SQIVND (reference sequence). V shed 4 bases, J shed 0 bases, and the junction held 4 bases outside the gene matches. CDR3 nucleotides: TGTGCCAGTAGTAGGGGACAGGGCGGCTCCTACGAGCAGTACTTC. It translates to CASSRGQGGSYEQYF.

This chain uses TRBV15 with TRBJ1-2; TRBD1 matches at 7 bases. CDR1 and CDR2 from the germline V gene are LNHNV and YYDKDF (reference sequence). With V trimmed by 1 base and J by 9 bases, 8 bases remained unmatched. This CDR3 has 14 residues. The CDR3 loop reads CATSRADRAYSYTF. The CDR3 DNA reads as TGTGCCACCAGCAGAGCTGACAGGGCGTACAGCTACACCTTC.

This clonotype was seen more than once but under ten times. The chain couples TRBV5-6 to TRBJ2-7, with TRBD1 as a possible D gene (5 bases). There are 14 residues in the CDR3. Germline V gene data show CDR1 as SGHDT and CDR2 as YYEEEE. Trimming stripped 1 base from V and 2 bases from J, with 10 bases between. The CDR3 bases are TGTGCCAGCAGCTTGTCAGGGATTCCCTACGAGCAGTACTTC. Protein product: CASSLSGIPYEQYF.

V gene TRBV9 combines with J gene TRBJ2-7, with 15 bases aligning to TRBD2. CDR3 length: 16 amino acids. V lost 4 bases and J lost 7; bases outside the gene matches: 9. CDR1 is SGDLS, CDR2 YYNGEE, per germline. The CDR3: CASSQGLAGGLDEQYF. DNA for the CDR3: TGTGCCAGCAGCCAAGGACTAGCGGGAGGGCTGGATGAGCAGTACTTC.

The chain links TRBV2 to TRBJ1-2; 9 bases agree with TRBD1. Germline V gene data show CDR1 as SNHLY and CDR2 as FYNNEI. The CDR3 spans 15 residues. J was trimmed by 2 bases and V by 5 bases; bases with no gene match: 6. CDR3 loop: CASSPWTGANYGYTF. CDR3 DNA sequence: TGTGCCAGCAGTCCCTGGACAGGGGCGAACTATGGCTACACCTTC.

This chain connects TRBV20-1 to TRBJ1-5; D remains unclear. CDR3 length: 13 amino acids. The ends were cut back, 3 bases at V and 6 bases at J, with 12 bases in the middle. Germline V lookup: CDR1 DFQATT, CDR2 SNEGSKA (reference sequence). The CDR3 nucleotides read TGCAGTGCTAGGGCGGGAGTGAGTCAGCCCCAGCATTTT. It yields the protein CSARAGVSQPQHF.